The 32 T cell receptor beta chains given below trace back to one sample, sequenced in a study of cytomegalovirus exposure and HLA in healthy donors. PCR was performed using 60 Vbeta and 13 Jbeta primers. Using immunoSEQ multiplex PCR, the repertoire was profiled, and TCRdb retains in-frame clones only, with some absent. The sample has about 120,000 clones; 60% to 85% are singletons. The material sequenced was PBMCs. These receptors all stem from a woman in her thirties in good health and CMV-seropositive.

The chain is built from TRBV6-5 and TRBJ2-3, with 7 bases lining up with TRBD2. The germline V gene has CDR1 MNHEY and CDR2 SVGAGI. V lost 8 bases, J lost 4 bases, and 6 bases stayed unmatched. This CDR3 region has 13 residues. The CDR3 DNA sequence: TGTGCCAGCGAAGGGAGGGGTGCAGATACGCAGTATTTT. Amino acids: CASEGRGADTQYF.

V usage is TRBV5-4 and J usage is TRBJ2-3, with a possible D match to TRBD2 (5 bases). The CDR3 is 14 residues long. V was cut by 5 bases and J by 0 bases, with 10 bases left in between. CDR1 is SGHNT and CDR2 is YYREEE in the germline V gene (reference sequence). In DNA, the CDR3 is TGTGCCAGCAGGAGGGCGGAAAGCACAGATACGCAGTATTTT. Its protein is CASRRAESTDTQYF.

A single count supports this clone. This rearrangement joins TRBV4-1 to TRBJ1-2, with no clear D. Germline CDR1 MGHRA, CDR2 YSYEKL. The CDR3 has 17 amino acids. V gave up 1 base and J gave up 7 bases, with 22 bases separating them. The CDR3: CASSQGFGLGRDLGYTF. The CDR3, as DNA: TGCGCCAGCAGCCAAGGGTTTGGTTTGGGGAGAGATCTTGGCTACACCTTC.

The gene calls are TRBV5-1 and TRBJ2-2; perhaps TRBD1 as D (6 bases). CDR1 SGHRS and CDR2 YFSETQ come from the germline V gene. The ends were cut back, 0 bases at V and 3 bases at J, with 9 bases in the middle. The CDR3 has 15 residues. CDR3 amino acids: CASSLGGQYTGELFF. Written as DNA, the CDR3 is TGCGCCAGCAGCTTGGGGGGGCAGTACACCGGGGAGCTGTTTTTT.

V usage is TRBV2 and J usage is TRBJ1-5; D gene ambiguous. The CDR3 is 13 amino acids. Per germline, CDR1 SNHLY and CDR2 FYNNEI. Trimming left V 6 bases short and J 4 bases short, with 10 bases between. CDR3 amino acids: CASSPGENQPQHF. The CDR3 DNA follows: TGTGCCAGCAGCCCCGGGGAGAATCAGCCCCAGCATTTT.

This clone has a count of ten or more. The chain links TRBV4-1 to TRBJ2-4, with unresolved D. The ends were cut back, 1 base at V and 0 bases at J, with 10 bases in the middle. Germline CDR1 is MGHRA and CDR2 is YSYEKL. The CDR3 runs to 16 residues. The CDR3, as DNA: TGCGCCAGCAGCCAAGGGCAGGTCGTAGCCAAAAACATTCAGTACTTC. It specifies CASSQGQVVAKNIQYF.

The chain is built from TRBV6-1 and TRBJ1-1; D not certain. Looked up from germline, CDR1 is MNHNS and CDR2 is SASEGT. The CDR3 is 14 amino acids. Trimming removed 6 bases from V and 5 bases from J, with 16 bases in between. The chain's CDR3 is CASSFRGGRTEAFF. The CDR3 region has the DNA TGTGCCAGCAGCTTCCGGGGAGGAAGAACTGAAGCTTTCTTT.

The chain carries TRBV7-9 and TRBJ2-4, with a weak D call TRBD2 (7 bases). The CDR3 has 14 amino acids. The V end was cut by 5 bases, the J end by 8 bases, with 16 bases between. Germline lookup yields CDR1 SEHNR and CDR2 FQNEAQ (reference sequence). CDR3 DNA: TGTGCCAGCAGCCCAGACCGGGGGGCGGACATTCAGTACTTC. This encodes CASSPDRGADIQYF.

The genes are TRBV21-1 and TRBJ2-2; the DNA was not compared with TRBD1, the D call given in the table. TRBV21-1 corresponds to a pseudogene. The CDR3 is 19 residues long. CDR3 sequence: CASSTHYYRVSLTTGELFF. The CDR3 region has the DNA TGTGCCAGCAGCACCCATTACTACAGGGTTTCCCTAACCACCGGGGAGCTGTTTTTT.

The V and J genes are TRBV5-1 and TRBJ1-5, with D hard to call. The germline V and J ends were trimmed by 4 bases and 5 bases, with 13 bases remaining between them. Germline CDR1 SGHRS, CDR2 YFSETQ. The CDR3 spans 14 residues. CDR3 in amino acids: CASSPGGEHQPQHF. The CDR3 DNA reads as TGCGCCAGCAGCCCTGGTGGGGAGCATCAGCCCCAGCATTTT.

The gene calls are TRBV5-3 and TRBJ2-3; 9 nucleotides agree with TRBD2. TRBV5-3 is marked as an open reading frame, function uncertain. The V gene end was trimmed by 4 bases and the J gene end by 8 bases; junction bases not matched to a gene: 14. The CDR3 runs 16 residues. In DNA, the CDR3 is TGTGCCAGAAGCCTGGGGAGGCGGGGGGGGCGAGGTACGCAGTATTTT. As protein: CARSLGRRGGRGTQYF.

This chain joins TRBV2 and TRBJ1-2; D is possibly TRBD1 (5 bases). Per germline, CDR1 SNHLY and CDR2 FYNNEI. Trimming left V 7 bases short and J 5 bases short, with 29 bases between. This CDR3 region has 18 residues. The CDR3 spells CASKDRYLGSWVLYGYTF. The CDR3 nucleotides are TGTGCCAGCAAAGACAGATATTTAGGGTCCTGGGTCCTTTATGGCTACACCTTC.

The chain recombines TRBV28 with TRBJ1-2, with TRBD1 as a possible D gene (6 bases). V was shortened by 5 bases and J by 2 bases, with 9 bases between the two germline ends. The CDR3 totals 13 residues. Germline V CDR1 and CDR2: MDHEN, SYDVKM. CDR3 region: CASSVQGNYGYTF. CDR3 sequence (DNA): TGTGCCAGCAGTGTACAGGGAAACTATGGCTACACCTTC.

The V gene is TRBV6-1, the J gene TRBJ1-2; perhaps TRBD1 as D (6 bases). The CDR3 is made up of 13 amino acids. V lost 5 bases and J lost 4, with 11 bases in between. Germline V gene sequence: CDR1 MNHNS, CDR2 SASEGT. This CDR3 reads CASSPSGAYGYTF. CDR3 DNA: TGTGCCAGCAGTCCATCAGGGGCCTATGGCTACACCTTC.

This chain joins TRBV9 and TRBJ1-1, with D tentatively TRBD1 (5 bases). CDR3 size: 14 residues. CDR1 and CDR2 from the germline V gene are SGDLS and YYNGEE. The V end lost 0 bases, the J end lost 5 bases, and 11 bases lay between the germline ends. The CDR3 DNA reads TGTGCCAGCAGCGTAGATCAGGGAAGGACTGAAGCTTTCTTT. Its translation: CASSVDQGRTEAFF.

CDR3 bases: TGTGCCAGCTCACCACCGGAGCGGGGACTGGCAGATACGCAGTATTTT. Translation: CASSPPERGLADTQYF. The chain couples TRBV18 to TRBJ2-3; 7 positions match TRBD2. The length of the CDR3 is 16 residues. V was pared by 0 bases and J by 4 bases, with 7 bases of the junction left unmatched. Looked up from germline, CDR1 is KGHSH and CDR2 is LQKENI.

There are a few counts of this clone. V gene TRBV13 combines with J gene TRBJ2-1; no definite D call. There are 15 residues in the CDR3. Germline V gene sequence: CDR1 PRHDT, CDR2 FYEKMQ (reference sequence). The germline V and J ends were trimmed by 5 bases and 7 bases, with 18 bases remaining between them. For the CDR3, the DNA is TGTGCCAGCAGCCCATCCCAGCGCCTCGCGAATGAGCAGTTCTTC. It yields the protein CASSPSQRLANEQFF.

In this sample, this clone turned up once. This sequence joins TRBV28 and TRBJ1-5; 9 bases agree with TRBD1. The ends lost 6 bases at V and 5 bases at J; junction bases unmatched: 11. The CDR3 is 16 amino acids. Germline V gene sequence: CDR1 MDHEN, CDR2 SYDVKM. The CDR3 nucleotides are TGTGCCAGCAGCCCTACAGGGGGCGCGGTCCATCAGCCCCAGCATTTT. As protein: CASSPTGGAVHQPQHF.

CDR3 sequence reads: CASSLELGGQQFF. The DNA for the CDR3 is TGCGCCAGCAGCTTGGAATTGGGCGGGCAGCAGTTCTTC. The chain is built from TRBV5-1 and TRBJ2-1; tentatively, D is TRBD2 (5 bases). CDR1 is SGHRS and CDR2 is YFSETQ in the germline V gene. V lost 0 bases and J 11 bases, leaving 12 bases between the germline ends. There are 13 residues in the CDR3.

The chain joins TRBV18 to TRBJ1-6, with TRBD1 identical over 8 bases. Trimming at V came to 3 bases and at J to 7 bases, leaving 5 bases not matched to a gene. The germline gives CDR1 KGHSH, CDR2 LQKENI. The CDR3 is made up of 15 amino acids. CDR3 nucleotides: TGTGCCAGCTCACCGAGACAGGGGCAGAATTCACCCCTCCACTTT. It codes for CASSPRQGQNSPLHF.

The table lists this clone with a few counts. The chain employs TRBV5-5 and TRBJ2-1; TRBD1 aligns across 8 bases. CDR1 is SGHKS, CDR2 YYEKEE, per germline (reference sequence). This CDR3 region has 15 residues. The ends lost 2 bases at V and 3 bases at J; junction bases unmatched: 4. CDR3: CASSFSGTGYNEQFF. The CDR3 coding sequence is TGTGCCAGCAGCTTCTCCGGGACAGGCTACAATGAGCAGTTCTTC.

The chain combines TRBV16 with TRBJ1-4, with 7 bases aligning to TRBD1. The V and J ends lost 4 bases and 7 bases, in that order; junction bases with no gene match: 18. Per germline, CDR1 KGHSY and CDR2 FQNENV. This CDR3 spans 18 amino acids. CDR3 DNA: TGTGCCAGCAGCCTTTACGGACAGGTCGGCATCAGCGGTGAAAAACTGTTTTTT. This gives the protein CASSLYGQVGISGEKLFF.

Remarks on this clone: At one end, the junction sequence differs from germline, possibly due to a read error. This rearrangement joins TRBV11-2 to TRBJ2-7; a weak D match, TRBD1 (5 bases). This CDR3 has 13 residues. The germline V gene has CDR1 SGHAT and CDR2 FQNNGV. CDR3 sequence reads: CASSLDPAGLRNF. In DNA form, the CDR3 reads TGTGCCAGCAGCTTAGATCCCGCAGGGCTGAGGAACTTC.

The chain joins TRBV25-1 to TRBJ2-5; a weak D match, TRBD2 (5 bases). The V and J ends lost 6 bases and 5 bases respectively, with 10 bases between them. This CDR3 has 12 residues. Germline CDR1 and CDR2: MGHDK and SYGVNS. Here the CDR3 DNA reads TGTGCCAGCAGGGCCTCGGGGGAGACCCAGTACTTC. It yields the protein CASRASGETQYF.

This clone was seen more than once but under ten times. This chain uses TRBV13 with TRBJ2-1; the match to TRBD2 covers 8 bases. J was trimmed by 0 bases and V by 6 bases; bases with no gene match: 7. The germline V gene has CDR1 PRHDT and CDR2 FYEKMQ (reference sequence). This CDR3 region has 16 residues. CDR3 DNA: TGTGCCAGCAGTTCTTTAGCGGGGAGCTCCTACAATGAGCAGTTCTTC. Amino acids: CASSSLAGSSYNEQFF.

V usage is TRBV5-6 and J usage is TRBJ2-5; 7 nucleotides align to TRBD2. V was pared by 4 bases and J by 2 bases, with 11 bases of the junction left unmatched. Germline V gives CDR1 SGHDT, CDR2 YYEEEE. The CDR3 covers 16 residues. This CDR3 reads CASSRGDRQGQETQYF. CDR3 nucleotide sequence: TGTGCCAGCAGCCGGGGGGACCGGCAAGGACAAGAGACCCAGTACTTC.

J is TRBJ2-5 and V is TRBV6-5, with 7 bases matching TRBD2. The CDR3 spans 14 residues. The trim removed 6 bases at V and 5 bases at J, leaving 9 bases unmatched. Germline V gene lookup returns CDR1 MNHEY and CDR2 SVGAGI. CDR3 amino acids: CASSPLGEGETQYF. In nucleotides, the CDR3 is TGTGCCAGCAGCCCCCTGGGGGAGGGGGAGACCCAGTACTTC.

This chain uses TRBV10-3 with TRBJ2-6; maybe TRBD2 (5 bases). Germline CDR1 is ENHRY and CDR2 is SYGVKD. The CDR3 sequence is 14 residues long. The V gene lost 10 bases and the J gene lost 3 bases, with 13 bases spanning the gap. CDR3 residues: CATGISGGANVLTF. The DNA of the CDR3 is TGTGCCACCGGGATCTCTGGTGGGGCCAACGTCCTGACTTTC.

This chain joins TRBV14 and TRBJ1-2, with no clear D. The CDR3 consists of 16 residues. CDR1 is SGHDN, CDR2 FVKESK, per germline. The CDR3 protein is CASVQVPLLANYGYTF. CDR3 in DNA: TGTGCATCTGTCCAGGTCCCCCTTTTAGCTAACTATGGCTACACCTTC.

The chain carries TRBV4-2 and TRBJ2-3; 7 positions agree with TRBD2. The CDR3 length is 15 residues. Germline V lookup: CDR1 LGHNA, CDR2 YNFKEQ. V was pared by 4 bases and J by 4 bases, with 8 bases of the junction left unmatched. As DNA, the CDR3 is TGTGCCAGCAGCCCCAGGGCTAGCGGCGCAGATACGCAGTATTTT. As protein: CASSPRASGADTQYF.

This clone appeared once. DNA for the CDR3: TGTGCCAGTAGTATCGACAGGGTGGGACGCGGGGAGCTGTTTTTT. Translation gives CASSIDRVGRGELFF. The chain uses TRBV19 and TRBJ2-2, with 7 bases that match TRBD1. The CDR3 runs to 15 residues. The V segment lost 3 bases and the J segment 7 bases; nucleotides outside the gene matches: 8. Germline CDR1 LNHDA, CDR2 SQIVND (reference sequence).

The chain has TRBV13 and TRBJ2-2, with 10 nucleotides matching TRBD1. The ends lost 4 bases at V and 4 bases at J; junction bases unmatched: 6. CDR1 and CDR2 (germline): PRHDT, FYEKMQ (reference sequence). The CDR3 has 16 residues. The CDR3 spells CASSYGTGAGTGELFF. Written as DNA, the CDR3 is TGTGCCAGCAGCTACGGGACAGGGGCGGGCACCGGGGAGCTGTTTTTT.